The T cell receptor (beta chain) described here comes from a study of T-cell memory formation after mild COVID-19. TCRdb fed the 5' RACE reads into MiXCR, producing one record per CDR3 protein. This table has about 170,000 distinct CDR3 sequences, 10% to 15% appearing once. The sample taken for sequencing was PBMCs or a T cell subset sorted from them (not recorded which). This sequence was found in a man between 18 and 35 years old who had mild COVID-19 (a few samples of this study predate the infection). Cell type and time point are not known.

The CDR3 loop is CASSLLGQGYTDTQYF. The CDR3 nucleotides read TGTGCCAGCAGCTTATTGGGACAGGGATACACAGATACGCAGTATTTT. This chain uses TRBV7-3 with TRBJ2-3, with 9 nucleotides matching TRBD1. CDR1 SGHTA and CDR2 FQGTGA come from the germline V gene. The CDR3 spans 16 residues. Trimming took 2 bases from V and 2 from J; bases not matched to a gene: 5.